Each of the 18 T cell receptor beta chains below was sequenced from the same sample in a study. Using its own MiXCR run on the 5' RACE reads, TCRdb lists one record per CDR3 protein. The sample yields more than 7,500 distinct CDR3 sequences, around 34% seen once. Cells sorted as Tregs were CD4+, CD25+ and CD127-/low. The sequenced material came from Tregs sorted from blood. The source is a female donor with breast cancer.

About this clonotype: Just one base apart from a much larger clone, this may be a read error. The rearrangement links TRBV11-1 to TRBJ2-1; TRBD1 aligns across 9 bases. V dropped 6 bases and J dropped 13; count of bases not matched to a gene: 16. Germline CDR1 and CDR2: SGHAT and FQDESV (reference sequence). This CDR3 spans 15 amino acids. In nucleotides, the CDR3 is TGTGCCAGCAGTCATGAAAAGGCCCGGGACAGGGAACAGTTCTTC. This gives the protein CASSHEKARDREQFF.

In nucleotides, the CDR3 is TGTGCCAGCAGTTTACGCACCATTAGCAATCAGCCCCAGCATTTT. This encodes CASSLRTISNQPQHF. The chain combines TRBV28 with TRBJ1-5; D ambiguous. The V end was cut by 2 bases, the J end by 0 bases, with 8 bases between. CDR1 is MDHEN and CDR2 is SYDVKM in the germline V gene. CDR3 length: 15 residues.

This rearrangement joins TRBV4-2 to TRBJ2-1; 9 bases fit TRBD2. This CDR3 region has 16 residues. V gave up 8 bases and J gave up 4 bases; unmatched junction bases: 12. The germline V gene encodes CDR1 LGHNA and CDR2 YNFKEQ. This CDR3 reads CASAPGGRETYNEQFF. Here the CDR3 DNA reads TGTGCCAGCGCCCCCGGCGGGAGGGAGACTTACAATGAGCAGTTCTTC.

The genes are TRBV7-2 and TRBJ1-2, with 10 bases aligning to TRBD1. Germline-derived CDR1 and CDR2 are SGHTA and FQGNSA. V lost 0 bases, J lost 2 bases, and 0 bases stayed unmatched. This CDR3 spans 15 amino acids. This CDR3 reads CASSLAGQGNYGYTF. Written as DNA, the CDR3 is TGTGCCAGCAGCTTAGCGGGACAGGGGAACTATGGCTACACCTTC.

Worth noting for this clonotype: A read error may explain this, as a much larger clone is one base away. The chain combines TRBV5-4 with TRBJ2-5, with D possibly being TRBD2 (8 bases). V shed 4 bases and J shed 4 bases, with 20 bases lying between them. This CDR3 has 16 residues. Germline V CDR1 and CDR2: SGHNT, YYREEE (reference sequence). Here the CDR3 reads CASSPRGGRGTETQYF. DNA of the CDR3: TGTGCCAGCAGCCCCCGGGGGGGCAGGGGGACAGAGACCCAGTACTTC.

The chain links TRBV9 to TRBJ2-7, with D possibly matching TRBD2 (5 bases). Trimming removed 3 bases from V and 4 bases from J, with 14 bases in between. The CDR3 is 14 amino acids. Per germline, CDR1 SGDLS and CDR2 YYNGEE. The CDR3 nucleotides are TGTGCCAGCAGCGCTTCACATAGCGAGTACGAGCAGTACTTC. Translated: CASSASHSEYEQYF.

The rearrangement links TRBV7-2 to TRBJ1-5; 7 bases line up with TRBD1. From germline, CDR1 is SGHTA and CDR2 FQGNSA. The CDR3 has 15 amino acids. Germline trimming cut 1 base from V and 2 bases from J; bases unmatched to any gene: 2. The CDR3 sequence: CASSLGGGRNQPQHF. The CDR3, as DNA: TGTGCCAGCAGCTTAGGAGGGGGCCGCAATCAGCCCCAGCATTTT.

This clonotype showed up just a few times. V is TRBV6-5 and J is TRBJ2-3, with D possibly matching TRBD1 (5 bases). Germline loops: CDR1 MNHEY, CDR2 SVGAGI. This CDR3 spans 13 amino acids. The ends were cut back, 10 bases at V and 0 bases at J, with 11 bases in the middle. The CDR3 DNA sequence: TGTGCCACGTGGGGCCCCAGCACAGATACGCAGTATTTT. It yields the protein CATWGPSTDTQYF.

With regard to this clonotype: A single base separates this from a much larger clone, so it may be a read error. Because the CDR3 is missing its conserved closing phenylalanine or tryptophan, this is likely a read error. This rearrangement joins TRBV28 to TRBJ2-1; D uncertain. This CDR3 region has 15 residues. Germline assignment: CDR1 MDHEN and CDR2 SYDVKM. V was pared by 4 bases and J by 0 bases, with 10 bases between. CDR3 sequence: CASSYLKGSYNEQFL. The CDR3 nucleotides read TGTGCCAGCAGTTATTTAAAGGGCTCCTACAATGAGCAGTTCCTC.

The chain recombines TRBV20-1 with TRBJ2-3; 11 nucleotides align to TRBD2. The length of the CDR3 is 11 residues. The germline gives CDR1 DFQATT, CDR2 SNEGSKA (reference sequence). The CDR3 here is CRGLAGDTQYF. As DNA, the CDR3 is TGCAGAGGACTAGCGGGAGATACGCAGTATTTT.

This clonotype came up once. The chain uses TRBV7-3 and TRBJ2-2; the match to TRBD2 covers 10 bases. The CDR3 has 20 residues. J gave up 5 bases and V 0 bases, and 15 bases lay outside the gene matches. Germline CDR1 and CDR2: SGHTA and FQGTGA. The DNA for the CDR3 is TGTGCCAGCAGCTTAACGCCGCCCCTAGCGGGAGACGTTGAAACCGGGGAGCTGTTTTTT. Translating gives CASSLTPPLAGDVETGELFF.

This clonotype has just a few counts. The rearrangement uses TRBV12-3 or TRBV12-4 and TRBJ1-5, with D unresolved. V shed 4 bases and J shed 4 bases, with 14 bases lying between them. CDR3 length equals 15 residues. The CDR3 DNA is TGTGCCAGCAGTTGGGGAAGGGTCAGTAATCAGCCCCAGCATTTT. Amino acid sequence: CASSWGRVSNQPQHF.

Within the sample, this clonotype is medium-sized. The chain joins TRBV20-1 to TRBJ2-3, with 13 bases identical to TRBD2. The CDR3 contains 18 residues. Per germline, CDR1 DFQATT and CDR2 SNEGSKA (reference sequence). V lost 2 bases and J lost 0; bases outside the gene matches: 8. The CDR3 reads CSARIGLAGAPSTDTQYF. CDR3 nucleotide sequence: TGCAGTGCTAGAATTGGACTAGCGGGAGCCCCGAGCACAGATACGCAGTATTTT.

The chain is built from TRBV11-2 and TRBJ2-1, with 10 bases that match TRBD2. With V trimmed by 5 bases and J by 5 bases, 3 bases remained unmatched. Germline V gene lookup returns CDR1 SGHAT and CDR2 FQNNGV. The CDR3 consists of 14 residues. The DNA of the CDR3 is TGTGCCAGCAGCCTAGCGGGAGTCAACAATGAGCAGTTCTTC. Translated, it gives CASSLAGVNNEQFF.

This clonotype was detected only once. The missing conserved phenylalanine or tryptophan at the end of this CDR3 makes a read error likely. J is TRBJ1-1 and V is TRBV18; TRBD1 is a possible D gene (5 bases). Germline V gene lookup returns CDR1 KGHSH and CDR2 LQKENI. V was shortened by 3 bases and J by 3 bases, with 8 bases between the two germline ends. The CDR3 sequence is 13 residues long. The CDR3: CASSPKGDTEAFL. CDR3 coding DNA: TGTGCCAGCTCACCCAAAGGGGACACTGAAGCTTTCTTA.

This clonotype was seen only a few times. CDR3 sequence: CASSFRSGTNNEQFF. The CDR3 DNA reads TGTGCCAGCAGTTTTAGGAGCGGGACTAACAATGAGCAGTTCTTC. The genes are TRBV6-2 or TRBV6-3 and TRBJ2-1, with TRBD2 matching 7 bases. Germline CDR1 and CDR2: MNHEY and SVGEGT. The CDR3 has 15 amino acids. Trimming cost V 4 bases and J 5 bases; bases outside gene matches: 8.

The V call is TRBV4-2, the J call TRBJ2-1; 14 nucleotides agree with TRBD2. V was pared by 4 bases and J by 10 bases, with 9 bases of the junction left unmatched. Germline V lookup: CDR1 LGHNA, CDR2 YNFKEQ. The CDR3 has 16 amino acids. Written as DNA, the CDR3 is TGTGCCAGCAGCCTGTTGTCGGGACTAGCGGGAGTAGAGCAGTTCTTC. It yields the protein CASSLLSGLAGVEQFF.

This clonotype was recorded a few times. CDR3 sequence reads: CASSLVTGGYDYEQYV. DNA for the CDR3: TGTGCCAGCAGCTTAGTGACAGGGGGTTACGACTACGAGCAGTACGTC. V and J are TRBV7-2 and TRBJ2-7; the match to TRBD1 covers 9 bases. Germline V gives CDR1 SGHTA, CDR2 FQGNSA. CDR3 size: 16 residues. The J segment lost 3 bases and the V segment lost 1 base, leaving 7 bases of the junction unmatched.